By share, the clone carrying this TCR beta chain ranks as large. V gave up 5 bases and J gave up 4 bases, with 14 bases separating them. The CDR3 covers 14 residues. Germline CDR1 is MNHEY and CDR2 is SVGEGT. Live CD3+CD8+TCRalphabeta+ cells were sorted into four subsets by PD-1 and/or TIGIT. This sample stems from a study of circulating CD8 cells and anti-PD-1 response in melanoma. Using around 15 ng of total RNA, TCR libraries were made with the QIAseq Immune Repertoire TCR panel. A single record per CDR3 protein comes from TCRdb applying MiXCR to the reads. The sample includes 560 or so distinct CDR3 sequences, more than 3% seen only once; the top ten take roughly 15%.

The chain recombines TRBV6-2 or TRBV6-3 with TRBJ1-2; D remains ambiguous. The sequences come from CD8+ T cells from PBMCs, collected at baseline or after one month of anti-PD-1 therapy (not recorded which). The receptor was isolated from a human donor with melanoma. CDR3 DNA sequence: TGTGCCAGCAGTCCGGGCACCGGAGGCTATGGCTACACCTTC. Protein: CASSPGTGGYGYTF.